This T cell receptor (beta chain) was recorded in a study of cytomegalovirus exposure and HLA in healthy donors. This clone was seen just once. The same CDR3 can be traced to other DNA sequences in this sample. Germline-derived CDR1 and CDR2 are SEHNR and FQNEAQ (reference sequence). The CDR3 extends over 13 amino acids. Between the trimmed V and J ends, which lost 3 bases and 1 base, there was a span of 6 bases. The primer mix had 60 Vbeta and 13 Jbeta primers. Libraries were prepared by immunoSEQ multiplex PCR; TCRdb keeps only in-frame clonotypes and omits some of them. The table has 150,000 to 200,000 clones, more than 60% seen once.

Material: PBMCs. The chain couples TRBV7-9 to TRBJ1-1; unclear D gene. This TCR derives from a woman aged 35 to 49 in good health and CMV-seropositive. The CDR3, as DNA: TGTGCCAGCAGCTTTAGCTCGAACACTGAAGCTTTCTTT. It yields the protein CASSFSSNTEAFF.